In this sample, the clone carrying this TCR beta chain turned up a few times. Its antigen is unidentified. The V and J ends lost 3 bases and 12 bases, in that order; junction bases with no gene match: 8. Per germline, CDR1 LNHNV and CDR2 YYDKDF (reference sequence). The CDR3 totals 13 residues. The sample originates from a study of T-cell reconstitution after alpha-beta-depleted transplantation in children. Preparation of the TCRbeta library used unique molecular identifiers. TCRdb itself ran the PCR reads through MiXCR, one entry per CDR3 protein. The sample has roughly 790,000 distinct CDR3 sequences; 16% are singletons. Findings of the study overall: About two months after transplant, alpha-beta T cells reportedly came from several hundred expanded graft clones. Some patients owed their high day-60 TCRbeta diversity to surviving recipient T cells and thymic progenitors. At the one-year point after transplant, T-cell counts and TCRbeta diversity were found to come mostly from T cells that had been newly produced.

The sample in question was PBMCs, mostly from graft donor cells, obtained 360 days after TCRalphabeta/CD19-depleted stem cell transplant. V gene TRBV15 combines with J gene TRBJ2-7, with 10 positions matching TRBD1. The clonotype originates from a male patient between 5 and 17 years old who had a stem cell transplant for acute lymphoblastic leukemia, so the T cells may come from the graft donor. This CDR3 reads CATSRGDRGHPYF. CDR3 sequence (DNA): TGTGCCACCAGCAGGGGAGACAGGGGGCATCCGTACTTC.